The T cell receptor (beta chain) under discussion was sequenced for a study of cytomegalovirus exposure and HLA in healthy donors. The PCR ran on 60 Vbeta and 13 Jbeta primers. Assay used: immunoSEQ multiplex PCR; TCRdb lists only in-frame clones, some missing. This table has under 200,000 clones, approximately 79% appearing once. V was clipped by 5 bases and J by 3 bases; unmatched bases: 9. The CDR3 totals 15 residues. Germline lookup yields CDR1 SGHTA and CDR2 FQGTGA. Study conclusions and caveats: Previous analysis showed most TCR beta V segments were productive about 90% or about 30% of the time. It emerged from a later analysis that several of the most significant clusters appeared to be linked to common viral pathogens.

This clone showed up just once. Antigen specificity is unknown. The sequenced sample consisted of PBMCs. This clonotype originated in a man in his forties or fifties in good health and CMV-seropositive. V gene TRBV7-3 combines with J gene TRBJ1-2, with 7 bases fitting TRBD1. CDR3 residues: CASSPRDDRDYGYTF. As DNA, the CDR3 is TGTGCCAGCAGCCCCCGAGACGACAGGGACTATGGCTACACCTTC.